This is a list of T cell receptor beta chains from one sample in a study of shared clonotypes between healthy human individuals. The protocol was immunoSEQ multiplex PCR, while the TCRdb copy is restricted to in-frame clones and leaves out a portion. The data contain some 2.1 million clones, 85% to 95% of them singletons. Sequenced material: naive CD4+ T cells sorted from blood. These receptors were taken from a man younger than 35 in good health. Both conserved end residues are part of each CDR3. A D gene is named only where the DNA matches it firmly. Clone sizes are given selectively: once, few, many, or a class where the clone is expanded.

D	size	V	J	DNA	CDR3
TRBD2	NA	TRBV4-1	TRBJ2-1	TGCGCCAGCAGCCAAGATACCCAGCGGGGGGGGTCTTACAATGAGCAGTTCTTC	CASSQDTQRGGSYNEQFF
NA	NA	TRBV28	TRBJ2-7	TGTGCCAGCAGTAGCGGATTCTACGAGCAGTACTTC	CASSSGFYEQYF
NA	once	TRBV5-1	TRBJ2-2	TGCGCCAGCGCGAGGGACACCGGGGAGCTGTTTTTT	CASARDTGELFF
TRBD1	once	TRBV18	TRBJ1-2	TGTGCCAGCTCACCACCGACAGGGGCTAACTATGGCTACACCTTC	CASSPPTGANYGYTF
TRBD2	NA	TRBV7-2	TRBJ2-7	TGTGCCAGCAGCTTAGTTGGTGGGCTAGCGGGATCCTACGAGCAGTACTTC	CASSLVGGLAGSYEQYF
NA	once	TRBV2	TRBJ1-5	TGTGCCAGCAGTGTGGGCTCCAAGACCCAGCATTTT	CASSVGSKTQHF
TRBD1	NA	TRBV27	TRBJ2-3	TGTGCCAGCAGTTTTTTTGTGGGACAGGGGGTGAATACGCAGTATTTT	CASSFFVGQGVNTQYF
TRBD1	NA	TRBV29-1	TRBJ2-7	TGCAGCGCCGAGGGGGACAGGGTCCACGAGCAGTACTTC	CSAEGDRVHEQYF
TRBD1	NA	TRBV6-1	TRBJ1-5	TGTGCCAGCAGTAAAGGGACAGGGGACCAGCCCCAGCATTTT	CASSKGTGDQPQHF
NA	NA	TRBV5-1	TRBJ2-1	TGCGCCAGCAGCTTGGAGGTGGGATTCGATGAGCAGTTCTTC	CASSLEVGFDEQFF
NA	NA	TRBV4-1	TRBJ1-1	TGCGCCAGCAGCCAAGATGGGACCGACAGGAGCACTGAAGCTTTCTTT	CASSQDGTDRSTEAFF
TRBD2	once	TRBV30	TRBJ2-1	TGTGCCTCCACCGGGACTAGCGGTCACAATGAGCAGTTCTTC	CASTGTSGHNEQFF
NA	once	TRBV9	TRBJ1-4	TGTGCCAGCAGCGCCAACATGGCAACTAATGAAAAACTGTTTTTT	CASSANMATNEKLFF
NA	NA	TRBV10-3	TRBJ2-5	TGTGCCATCAGCACAGGAGAGACCCAGTACTTC	CAISTGETQYF
TRBD1	once	TRBV28	TRBJ2-5	TGTGCCAGCAGTTCACCGGGACAGGAGACCCAGTACTTC	CASSSPGQETQYF